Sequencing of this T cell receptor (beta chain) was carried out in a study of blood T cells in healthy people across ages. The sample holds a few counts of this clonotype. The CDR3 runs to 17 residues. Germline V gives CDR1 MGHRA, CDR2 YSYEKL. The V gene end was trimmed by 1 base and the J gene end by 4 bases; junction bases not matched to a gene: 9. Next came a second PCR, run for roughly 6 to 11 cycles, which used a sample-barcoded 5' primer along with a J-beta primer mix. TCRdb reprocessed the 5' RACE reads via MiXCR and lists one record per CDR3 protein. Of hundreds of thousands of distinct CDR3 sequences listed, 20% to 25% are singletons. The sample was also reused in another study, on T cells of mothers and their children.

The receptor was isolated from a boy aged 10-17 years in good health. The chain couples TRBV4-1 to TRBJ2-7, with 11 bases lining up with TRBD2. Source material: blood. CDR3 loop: CASSQALTSGSGYEQYF. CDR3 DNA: TGCGCCAGCAGCCAAGCCCTCACTAGCGGGAGTGGGTACGAGCAGTACTTC.